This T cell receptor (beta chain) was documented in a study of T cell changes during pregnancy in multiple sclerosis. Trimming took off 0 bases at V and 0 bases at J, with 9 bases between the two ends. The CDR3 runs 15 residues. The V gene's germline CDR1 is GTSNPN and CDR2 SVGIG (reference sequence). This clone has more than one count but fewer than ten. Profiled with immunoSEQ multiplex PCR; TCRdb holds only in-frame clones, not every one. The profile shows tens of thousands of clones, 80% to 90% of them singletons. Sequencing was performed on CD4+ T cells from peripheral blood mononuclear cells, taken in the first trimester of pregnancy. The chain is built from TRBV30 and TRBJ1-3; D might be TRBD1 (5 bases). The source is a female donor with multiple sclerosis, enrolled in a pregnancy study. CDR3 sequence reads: CAWSVGRYSGNTIYF. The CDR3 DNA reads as TGTGCCTGGAGTGTGGGGCGCTACTCTGGAAACACCATATATTTT.